The following is a T cell receptor beta chain sequence with its context. The sort gate was single viable CD3+CD4+CD8-CD45RO+ cells for memory CD4+ T cells. CDR3 length: 14 amino acids. Germline lookup yields CDR1 SGHDT and CDR2 YYEEEE. The V and J ends lost 0 bases and 1 base respectively, with 7 bases between them. This entry comes from a study of memory CD4+ T cells and cytomegalovirus serostatus. Repertoires were generated with immunoSEQ multiplex PCR, while TCRdb's copy carries only in-frame clones and drops some. The sample holds more than 45,000 clones, about three quarters seen once. Material for sequencing was memory CD4+ T cells from blood. The rearrangement joins TRBV5-6 to TRBJ2-5; D unclear. The receptor was isolated from an adult in good health and CMV-seronegative. CDR3 region: CASSLVQFQETQYF. As DNA, the CDR3 is TGTGCCAGCAGCTTGGTCCAGTTCCAAGAGACCCAGTACTTC.